The source of this T cell receptor beta chain is a study of T cells and Merkel cell carcinoma outcomes. Data came from immunoSEQ multiplex PCR; TCRdb stores just in-frame clones and leaves some out. The data show approximately 20,000 clones, about four fifths seen once. Germline V gene data show CDR1 as SEHNR and CDR2 as FQNEAQ (reference sequence). The ends lost 6 bases at V and 6 bases at J; junction bases unmatched: 1. The CDR3 has 13 residues. Sequenced input: tumor tissue from Merkel cell carcinoma. The chain is built from TRBV7-9 and TRBJ2-2; 10 bases match TRBD1. The source of this sequence is a human donor with Merkel cell carcinoma. The CDR3 sequence: CASSGQGAGELFF. The CDR3, as DNA: TGTGCCAGCAGTGGACAGGGGGCCGGGGAGCTGTTTTTT. The whole variable domain, remainder taken from reference TRBV7-9 and TRBJ2-2, is DTGVSQNPRHKITKRGQNVTFRCDPISEHNRLYWYRQTLGQGPEFLTYFQNEAQLEKSRLLSDRFSAERPKGSFSTLEIQRTEQGDSAMYLCASSGQGAGELFFGEGSRLTVL.